These 30 T cell receptor beta chains originate from one sample sequenced in a study of CD8 T cells in ankylosing spondylitis. TCRdb passed the 5' RACE reads through MiXCR, listing each CDR3 protein once. Among around 100,000 distinct CDR3 sequences, approximately 25% were seen once, and the ten largest hold 9% to 15%. Material: synovial fluid, either unsorted or a sorted T cell fraction (not recorded which). These receptors originate from a male donor with ankylosing spondylitis.

At least ten counts were recorded for this clonotype. V gene TRBV10-3 combines with J gene TRBJ2-3; D not resolved. The CDR3 extends over 13 amino acids. V gave up 10 bases and J gave up 2 bases, with 13 bases separating them. Germline CDR1 and CDR2: ENHRY and SYGVKD. CDR3 amino acids: CATKGTSTDTQYF. For the CDR3, the DNA is TGTGCCACGAAAGGTACTTCCACAGATACGCAGTATTTT.

The chain joins TRBV12-3 or TRBV12-4 to TRBJ2-2, with D possibly TRBD1 on 6 matching bases. CDR3 size: 16 residues. V was trimmed by 5 bases and J by 1 base, leaving 14 bases between them. CDR3 loop: CASSVPGTKNTGELFF. The CDR3 DNA sequence: TGTGCCAGCAGTGTCCCCGGGACAAAGAACACCGGGGAGCTGTTTTTT.

There are a few counts of this clonotype. This sequence joins TRBV24-1 and TRBJ1-2; D is perhaps TRBD1 (6 bases). The V gene's germline CDR1 is KGHDR and CDR2 SFDVKD. The length of the CDR3 is 14 residues. V shed 2 bases and J shed 8 bases, with 14 bases lying between them. CDR3 in DNA: TGTGCCACCAGTGATTCGGGGGGCGCCAAAGGCTACACCTTC. As protein: CATSDSGGAKGYTF.

This chain links TRBV11-1 with TRBJ2-1; 15 bases fit TRBD2. V lost 4 bases and J lost 0; bases outside the gene matches: 4. The CDR3 spans 18 residues. Germline values: CDR1 SGHAT, CDR2 FQDESV (reference sequence). CDR3 in DNA: TGTGCCAGCAGCTCCGGGACTAGCGGGAGGTCCTCCTACAATGAGCAGTTCTTC. Amino acids: CASSSGTSGRSSYNEQFF.

The chain is built from TRBV29-1 and TRBJ1-2; tentatively, D is TRBD1 (5 bases). Trimming removed 8 bases from V and 4 bases from J, with 11 bases in between. Germline loops: CDR1 SQVTM, CDR2 ANQGSEA. The CDR3 length is 11 residues. CDR3 amino acids: CSIGTSYGYTF. The CDR3 DNA reads TGCAGCATCGGGACTTCCTATGGCTACACCTTC.

V usage is TRBV20-1 and J usage is TRBJ1-1; 8 nucleotides align to TRBD1. Germline-derived CDR1 and CDR2 are DFQATT and SNEGSKA (reference sequence). The CDR3 totals 14 residues. With 6 bases clipped from V and 2 bases from J, the junction kept 8 bases outside the gene matches. The CDR3 loop is CSAEDRVFNTEAFF. The CDR3 DNA follows: TGCAGTGCCGAGGACAGGGTTTTTAACACTGAAGCTTTCTTT.

There are a few counts of this clonotype. This chain links TRBV4-2 with TRBJ1-3; maybe TRBD1 (6 bases). The CDR3 sequence is 16 residues long. V was cut by 5 bases and J by 0 bases, with 14 bases left in between. Germline V CDR1 and CDR2: LGHNA, YNFKEQ. CDR3 region: CASSSPLGGSGNTIYF. DNA of the CDR3: TGTGCCAGCAGCTCTCCCCTAGGGGGCTCTGGAAACACCATATATTTT.

The V call is TRBV6-4, the J call TRBJ2-1; D remains ambiguous. V dropped 4 bases and J dropped 9 bases, with 13 bases sitting between them. The germline V gene has CDR1 MRHNA and CDR2 SNTAGT. The CDR3 totals 13 residues. For the CDR3, the DNA is TGTGCCAGCAGTGGGGCCGAGCATTCTGAGCAGTTCTTC. Protein: CASSGAEHSEQFF.

CDR3 bases: TGCAGTGCTAGTGATTCCGGGACTAGCGGAGAGACCCAGTACTTC. Translated: CSASDSGTSGETQYF. This rearrangement joins TRBV20-1 to TRBJ2-5; 11 positions agree with TRBD2. Germline CDR1 and CDR2: DFQATT and SNEGSKA (reference sequence). V lost 3 bases and J lost 4; bases outside the gene matches: 7. The CDR3 length is 15 residues.

The chain carries TRBV5-4 and TRBJ1-3; TRBD1 might be the D (5 bases). Trimming removed 4 bases at V and 0 bases at J, with 11 bases between. Germline-derived CDR1 and CDR2 are SGHNT and YYREEE (reference sequence). CDR3 length equals 15 residues. In nucleotides, the CDR3 is TGTGCCAGCAGCCCGGGACGGAGCTCTGGAAACACCATATATTTT. Its protein product is CASSPGRSSGNTIYF. The variable domain in full, completed from reference TRBV5-4 and TRBJ1-3, reads ETGVTQSPTHLIKTRGQQVTLRCSSQSGHNTVSWYQQALGQGPQFIFQYYREEENGRGNFPPRFSGLQFPNYSSELNVNALELDDSALYLCASSPGRSSGNTIYFGEGSWLTVV.

There are a few counts of this clonotype. The chain joins TRBV2 to TRBJ2-7, with D uncertain. CDR3 size: 14 residues. V lost 1 base and J 3 bases, leaving 10 bases between the germline ends. CDR1 and CDR2 (germline): SNHLY, FYNNEI. CDR3 DNA sequence: TGTGCCAGCAGTGAAGGGGCAGTTTACTACGAGCAGTACGTC. Translating gives CASSEGAVYYEQYV.

This chain connects TRBV5-6 to TRBJ2-5; D might be TRBD1 (6 bases). Between the trimmed V and J ends, which lost 4 bases and 5 bases, there was a span of 15 bases. Germline values: CDR1 SGHDT, CDR2 YYEEEE. The CDR3 runs to 14 residues. The CDR3 DNA sequence: TGTGCCAGCAGCCCCACAACAGGGTCGGAGACCCAGTACTTC. Translation gives CASSPTTGSETQYF.

A few counts support this clonotype. The rearrangement uses TRBV19 and TRBJ1-1, with 12 bases that match TRBD1. J lost 11 bases, V lost 6 bases, and 10 bases had no gene match. Germline V gene lookup returns CDR1 LNHDA and CDR2 SQIVND (reference sequence). The CDR3 is 14 amino acids. This chain's CDR3 is CASRPTGTGGSAFF. CDR3 nucleotide sequence: TGTGCCAGTAGACCCACCGGGACAGGGGGCTCGGCTTTCTTT.

This clonotype was counted many times. This chain connects TRBV5-6 to TRBJ2-4, with 9 nucleotides matching TRBD2. The germline gives CDR1 SGHDT, CDR2 YYEEEE. J lost 1 base, V lost 3 bases, and 11 bases had no gene match. This CDR3 has 18 residues. For the CDR3, the DNA is TGTGCCAGCAGCTGGGGAGCGGGAGGATTCAGGGCCAAAAACATTCAGTACTTC. Its protein is CASSWGAGGFRAKNIQYF.

The rearrangement joins TRBV5-1 to TRBJ1-1; D unclear. There are 15 residues in the CDR3. Looked up from germline, CDR1 is SGHRS and CDR2 is YFSETQ. Trimming stripped 0 bases from V and 8 bases from J, with 17 bases between. The CDR3: CASSLAGVPNQEAFF. The CDR3 coding sequence is TGCGCCAGCAGCTTGGCCGGGGTTCCGAACCAGGAAGCTTTCTTT.

The gene calls are TRBV12-3 or TRBV12-4 and TRBJ1-2; 10 bases are a match to TRBD1. The CDR3 loop spans 15 amino acids. V lost 3 bases to trimming and J lost 2 bases; unmatched junction nucleotides: 3. The CDR3 coding sequence is TGTGCCAGCAGTTTCAGGGGACAGGGGAACTATGGCTACACCTTC. Translated: CASSFRGQGNYGYTF.

This clonotype was seen at least ten times. The chain employs TRBV10-1 and TRBJ2-7, with D unresolved. The germline V gene encodes CDR1 WNHNN and CDR2 SYGVQD (reference sequence). This CDR3 is 16 amino acids long. Trimming removed 0 bases from V and 3 bases from J, with 15 bases in between. CDR3 in amino acids: CASSESSMASRYEQYF. The CDR3, as DNA: TGCGCCAGCAGTGAGTCGAGTATGGCTTCCCGCTACGAGCAGTACTTC.

This clonotype was counted between two and nine times. This chain joins TRBV5-6 and TRBJ1-6; D unresolved. Germline CDR1 is SGHDT and CDR2 is YYEEEE. Trimming cost V 6 bases and J 0 bases, with 10 bases left between them. CDR3 length: 15 residues. CDR3: CASNYRSSYNSPLHF. The CDR3 bases are TGTGCCAGCAACTATAGGAGCTCCTATAATTCACCCCTCCACTTT.

This rearrangement joins TRBV11-2 to TRBJ2-7, with D uncertain. The V end was cut by 5 bases, the J end by 0 bases, with 17 bases between. Per germline, CDR1 SGHAT and CDR2 FQNNGV. This CDR3 comprises 16 residues. Written as DNA, the CDR3 is TGTGCCAGCAGCCCGTACCGGGTTTCGAGCTCCTACGAGCAGTACTTC. As protein: CASSPYRVSSSYEQYF.

The CDR3 DNA reads TGCGCCAGCAGCCAAGTCAGGCCAGCGGGAGGGACTAGGGCCAAAAACATTCAGTACTTC. This sequence encodes CASSQVRPAGGTRAKNIQYF. V and J are TRBV4-1 and TRBJ2-4, with 10 bases matching TRBD2. V was clipped by 1 base and J by 1 base; unmatched bases: 13. The germline V gene has CDR1 MGHRA and CDR2 YSYEKL. This CDR3 region has 20 residues.

The J gene is TRBJ2-7, the V gene TRBV20-1, with 9 positions matching TRBD2. The CDR3 has 16 amino acids. V lost 5 bases to trimming and J lost 3 bases; unmatched junction nucleotides: 14. Looked up from germline, CDR1 is DFQATT and CDR2 is SNEGSKA (reference sequence). The DNA of the CDR3 is TGCAGTGCTTTAGGCACCACGGGACTAGCTGACTACGAGCAGTACTTC. This encodes CSALGTTGLADYEQYF.

The chain couples TRBV30 to TRBJ2-2; D possibly matches TRBD1 or TRBD2 (5 bases each). V lost 5 bases to trimming and J lost 1 base, with 5 bases between them. This CDR3 is built from 12 residues. CDR1 is GTSNPN and CDR2 is SVGIG in the germline V gene (reference sequence). This chain's CDR3 is CAWGGNTGELFF. The DNA for the CDR3 is TGTGCCTGGGGGGGGAACACCGGGGAGCTGTTTTTT.

This clonotype showed up many times. The CDR3 DNA reads as TGCAGCGTTGAGCCCCCCAGGGGCGATGAGCAGTTCTTC. Amino acid sequence: CSVEPPRGDEQFF. This chain connects TRBV29-1 to TRBJ2-1; D possibly corresponds to TRBD1 (6 bases). CDR1 and CDR2 (germline): SQVTM, ANQGSEA. V lost 3 bases, J lost 8 bases, and 14 bases lay in between. The CDR3 runs 13 residues.

The chain couples TRBV29-1 to TRBJ2-3, with 7 bases aligning to TRBD2. The J segment lost 6 bases and the V segment lost 5 bases, leaving 8 bases of the junction unmatched. The CDR3 has 13 residues. Germline lookup yields CDR1 SQVTM and CDR2 ANQGSEA. CDR3: CSVTVRGGDTQYF. For the CDR3, the DNA is TGCAGCGTTACTGTTCGGGGAGGGGATACGCAGTATTTT.

This clonotype was counted ten times or more. The chain joins TRBV5-1 to TRBJ2-3; D possibly corresponds to TRBD1 (6 bases). V lost 0 bases, J lost 4 bases, and 9 bases lay in between. Looked up from germline, CDR1 is SGHRS and CDR2 is YFSETQ. This CDR3 has 14 residues. CDR3 DNA: TGCGCCAGCAGCTTGGACAGGGTGGCAGATACGCAGTATTTT. As protein: CASSLDRVADTQYF. The variable domain in full, with the rest retrieved from reference TRBV5-1 and TRBJ2-3, is KAGVTQTPRYLIKTRGQQVTLSCSPISGHRSVSWYQQTPGQGLQFLFEYFSETQRNKGNFPGRFSGRQFSNSRSEMNVSTLELGDSALYLCASSLDRVADTQYFGPGTRLTVL.

V usage is TRBV11-1 and J usage is TRBJ2-3; TRBD2 might be the D (6 bases). Trimming took off 5 bases at V and 4 bases at J, with 28 bases between the two ends. The CDR3 length is 19 residues. CDR1 and CDR2 from the germline V gene are SGHAT and FQDESV (reference sequence). The CDR3 protein is CASSTPYGAGLGDSDTQYF. The CDR3, as DNA: TGTGCCAGCAGCACCCCTTATGGTGCCGGTCTAGGGGACTCAGATACGCAGTATTTT.

J is TRBJ2-5 and V is TRBV3-1; 7 bases align to TRBD2. The junction had 18 bases not matched to a gene; V was cut back by 3 bases and J by 5 bases. CDR3 length: 18 amino acids. Germline V gene sequence: CDR1 LGHDT, CDR2 YNNKEL (reference sequence). In DNA, the CDR3 is TGTGCCAGCAGCCAGGATGGAGGCGGGAGAGGTTTGGATGAGACCCAGTACTTC. Residues: CASSQDGGGRGLDETQYF.

There are a few counts of this clonotype. The rearrangement uses TRBV14 and TRBJ2-1; D possibly corresponds to TRBD2 (5 bases). The CDR3 has 16 amino acids. Trimming removed 1 base from V and 6 bases from J, with 16 bases in between. Germline V lookup: CDR1 SGHDN, CDR2 FVKESK. As DNA, the CDR3 is TGTGCCAGCAGCCAAGGGCAAGGACTCTTAAGCAATGAGCAGTTCTTC. Its translation: CASSQGQGLLSNEQFF.

This clonotype occurred a few times. The gene calls are TRBV24-1 and TRBJ2-3; the D call may be TRBD1 or TRBD2 (5 bases each). Trimming took off 4 bases at V and 6 bases at J, with 22 bases between the two ends. Germline V gives CDR1 KGHDR, CDR2 SFDVKD. CDR3 length: 17 residues. This CDR3 reads CATSDPESDLRDDTQYF. The CDR3 nucleotides read TGTGCCACCAGTGACCCAGAATCCGACCTTAGGGACGATACGCAGTATTTT.

The chain carries TRBV11-2 and TRBJ1-1; no definite D call. Germline assignment: CDR1 SGHAT and CDR2 FQNNGV. V was clipped by 5 bases and J by 5 bases, with 9 bases between them. The CDR3 loop spans 12 amino acids. This CDR3 reads CASSQERTEAFF. The DNA of the CDR3 is TGTGCCAGCAGCCAAGAGAGGACTGAAGCTTTCTTT.